A single sample is the source of the 26 T cell receptor beta chains below, sequenced in a study of patients and donors after allogeneic stem cell transplantation (dated by TCRdb to the early 2020s). Library generation was performed with RT-PCR. Sequencing was performed on a NextSeq 550. The public reads were reprocessed in TCRdb via fastp at Q25 and MiXCR, keeping in-frame beta chains. Identical CDR3 proteins give one entry, which carries the most common genes and DNA. For this sample there are more than 850,000 distinct CDR3 sequences; approximately 18% appear just once. Roughly 6.4% of the sample is taken by the ten largest. Sequenced input: blood, either unsorted or a sorted T cell fraction (not recorded which). Receptor source: a human donor who was either an allogeneic HSCT recipient or a stem cell or donor lymphocyte infusion donor (not recorded which). It is not recorded whose cells these are; they may come from a transplant donor.

The table lists this clonotype with a few counts. The chain is built from TRBV4-3 and TRBJ1-2; no firm D call. Germline CDR1 reads LGHNA; CDR2 reads YSLEER. The germline V and J ends were trimmed by 0 bases and 4 bases, with 9 bases remaining between them. The CDR3 is 14 residues long. The chain's CDR3 is CASSQDEGAYGYTF. The CDR3 nucleotides read TGCGCCAGCAGCCAAGATGAGGGAGCCTATGGCTACACCTTC.

This clonotype showed up just a few times. This chain links TRBV7-2 with TRBJ2-7; D may be TRBD1 (5 bases). The CDR3 sequence is 14 residues long. Germline CDR1 SGHTA, CDR2 FQGNSA. The V end was cut by 7 bases, the J end by 7 bases, with 20 bases between. The DNA of the CDR3 is TGTGCCAGCACATTGCAGGGTTCAGCAACAGAGCAGTACTTC. Translated: CASTLQGSATEQYF. The variable domain in full, with the rest retrieved from reference TRBV7-2 and TRBJ2-7, is GAGVSQSPSNKVTEKGKDVELRCDPISGHTALYWYRQSLGQGLEFLIYFQGNSAPDKSGLPSDRFSAERTGGSVSTLTIQRTQQEDSAVYLCASTLQGSATEQYFGPGTRLTVT.

The CDR3 DNA is TGTGCCAGCACCCAACAGGGGGCCACAGATACGCAGTATTTT. This codes for CASTQQGATDTQYF. The chain employs TRBV27 and TRBJ2-3; TRBD1 agrees at 9 bases. Per germline, CDR1 MNHEY and CDR2 SMNVEV (reference sequence). The CDR3 runs to 14 residues. The junction had 4 bases not matched to a gene; V was cut back by 7 bases and J by 2 bases.

This clonotype was counted a few times. The CDR3 here is CASSFGRLLKETQYF. DNA of the CDR3: TGTGCCAGCAGCTTTGGAAGGTTGTTAAAAGAGACCCAGTACTTC. This chain links TRBV7-9 with TRBJ2-5; no clear D gene. The V and J ends lost 3 bases and 3 bases respectively, with 14 bases between them. Looked up from germline, CDR1 is SEHNR and CDR2 is FQNEAQ (reference sequence). The CDR3 sequence is 15 residues long. The whole variable domain, filled in from reference TRBV7-9 and TRBJ2-5, reads DTGVSQNPRHKITKRGQNVTFRCDPISEHNRLYWYRQTLGQGPEFLTYFQNEAQLEKSRLLSDRFSAERPKGSFSTLEIQRTEQGDSAMYLCASSFGRLLKETQYFGPGTRLLVL.

This chain joins TRBV2 and TRBJ2-5; 7 bases are shared with TRBD2. Germline loops: CDR1 SNHLY, CDR2 FYNNEI. This CDR3 has 15 amino acids. V lost 2 bases and J lost 3; bases outside the gene matches: 6. CDR3 sequence: CASSENSLAKETQYF. CDR3 nucleotide sequence: TGTGCCAGCAGTGAAAATTCACTAGCGAAAGAGACCCAGTACTTC.

This clonotype was picked up many times. The V and J genes are TRBV10-3 and TRBJ2-7; 8 bases line up with TRBD2. J lost 0 bases, V lost 8 bases, and 3 bases had no gene match. CDR1 and CDR2 from the germline V gene are ENHRY and SYGVKD. The CDR3 sequence is 13 residues long. The CDR3: CAIGTRSSYEQYF. The CDR3 nucleotides read TGTGCCATCGGGACTAGGAGCTCCTACGAGCAGTACTTC.

This clonotype was observed a handful of times. The rearrangement uses TRBV29-1 and TRBJ1-3, with unresolved D. Trimming cost V 5 bases and J 0 bases, with 11 bases left between them. Looked up from germline, CDR1 is SQVTM and CDR2 is ANQGSEA. The CDR3 runs to 14 residues. CDR3 sequence: CSVLGVNSGNTIYF. The DNA of the CDR3 is TGCAGCGTTTTAGGAGTGAACTCTGGAAACACCATATATTTT.

V gene TRBV12-3 or TRBV12-4 combines with J gene TRBJ1-3; possibly TRBD1 for D (5 bases). V shed 3 bases and J shed 7 bases, with 22 bases lying between them. This CDR3 region has 17 residues. The chain's CDR3 is CASSLRTNPGLENTIYF. The CDR3 DNA reads as TGTGCCAGCAGTTTGAGGACGAACCCAGGGTTAGAGAACACCATATATTTT.

This clonotype showed up just a few times. The chain recombines TRBV12-3 or TRBV12-4 with TRBJ1-3; the D is unclear. The CDR3 contains 13 residues. Trimming took 6 bases from V and 2 from J, leaving 8 bases between them. The CDR3 loop is CASSQSAGNTIYF. In DNA form, the CDR3 reads TGTGCCAGCAGCCAGTCAGCTGGAAACACCATATATTTT.

As DNA, the CDR3 is TGTGCCAGCAGCGATGGGACAGGCGGCAAAAACATTCAGTACTTC. Its protein product is CASSDGTGGKNIQYF. The chain carries TRBV7-9 and TRBJ2-4; 8 nucleotides align to TRBD1. The CDR3 is 15 residues long. Trimming removed 5 bases from V and 3 bases from J; junction bases left unmatched: 6. Germline values: CDR1 SEHNR, CDR2 FQNEAQ (reference sequence).

V gene TRBV25-1 combines with J gene TRBJ2-5; maybe TRBD1 (5 bases). Trimming removed 5 bases from V and 1 base from J, with 14 bases in between. The V gene's germline CDR1 is MGHDK and CDR2 SYGVNS. The CDR3 has 15 residues. DNA for the CDR3: TGTGCCAGCAGTCGGTCAGGGAAAGCCCAAGAGACCCAGTACTTC. Protein: CASSRSGKAQETQYF.

The chain combines TRBV12-3 or TRBV12-4 with TRBJ1-1; D not resolved. V was shortened by 6 bases and J by 4 bases, with 9 bases between the two germline ends. This CDR3 region has 12 residues. The CDR3 spells CASRFPGTEAFF. The DNA of the CDR3 is TGTGCCAGCAGATTTCCGGGCACTGAAGCTTTCTTT.

This chain joins TRBV3-1 and TRBJ2-7, with D unresolved. This CDR3 contains 14 residues. Germline values: CDR1 LGHDT, CDR2 YNNKEL (reference sequence). Trimming took 4 bases from V and 0 from J, leaving 10 bases between them. Here the CDR3 reads CASSPPWSSYEQYF. Here the CDR3 DNA reads TGTGCCAGCAGCCCCCCCTGGTCCTCCTACGAGCAGTACTTC.

This clonotype was found a few times. The chain is built from TRBV6-1 and TRBJ2-7; D may match TRBD1 or TRBD2 (6 bases each). The germline CDR1 and CDR2 sequences are MNHNS and SASEGT. This CDR3 contains 13 residues. V gave up 9 bases and J gave up 4 bases, with 16 bases separating them. This CDR3 reads CASWGAKGYEQYF. The CDR3 nucleotides read TGTGCCAGTTGGGGGGCTAAGGGTTACGAGCAGTACTTC.

This clonotype has only a few counts. CDR3 in amino acids: CASSVYRPETQYF. In DNA form, the CDR3 reads TGTGCCAGCAGTGTTTACCGACCTGAGACCCAGTACTTC. J is TRBJ2-5 and V is TRBV2; the D is unclear. Trimming cost V 4 bases and J 5 bases, with 11 bases left between them. Per germline, CDR1 SNHLY and CDR2 FYNNEI. There are 13 residues in the CDR3.

In its sample, this clonotype was seen a few times. The rearrangement links TRBV20-1 to TRBJ1-2; weak D call: TRBD1 (6 bases). Trimming took 6 bases from V and 8 from J, leaving 16 bases between them. CDR1 is DFQATT, CDR2 SNEGSKA, per germline (reference sequence). This CDR3 comprises 12 residues. This chain's CDR3 is CSATTGLEGYTF. The CDR3, as DNA: TGCAGTGCGACCACAGGGCTAGAGGGCTACACCTTC.

The CDR3 coding sequence is TGTGCCAGCAGTTTTGGGGGACAGGGCCCCTACAATGAGCAGTTCTTC. Protein product: CASSFGGQGPYNEQFF. This rearrangement joins TRBV12-3 or TRBV12-4 to TRBJ2-1; 9 bases fit TRBD1. V dropped 3 bases and J dropped 2; count of bases not matched to a gene: 5. This CDR3 comprises 16 residues.

The rearrangement links TRBV7-9 to TRBJ2-6; D gene uncertain. This CDR3 region has 16 residues. V was pared by 3 bases and J by 2 bases, with 11 bases between. Looked up from germline, CDR1 is SEHNR and CDR2 is FQNEAQ (reference sequence). The CDR3 bases are TGTGCCAGCAGCTTCATCGGCCGGGCTGGGGCCAACGTCCTGACTTTC. As protein: CASSFIGRAGANVLTF. Filled out from reference TRBV7-9 and TRBJ2-6, the complete variable domain reads DTGVSQNPRHKITKRGQNVTFRCDPISEHNRLYWYRQTLGQGPEFLTYFQNEAQLEKSRLLSDRFSAERPKGSFSTLEIQRTEQGDSAMYLCASSFIGRAGANVLTFGAGSRLTVL.

This clonotype was seen more than once but under ten times. V usage is TRBV25-1 and J usage is TRBJ2-1; possibly TRBD2 for D (6 bases). The germline V gene has CDR1 MGHDK and CDR2 SYGVNS. With 6 bases removed from V and 0 bases from J, the gap between germline ends came to 21 bases. The CDR3 is 18 residues long. CDR3 residues: CASRGGLSGRASYNEQFF. The DNA for the CDR3 is TGTGCCAGCAGGGGGGGATTATCCGGACGGGCCTCCTACAATGAGCAGTTCTTC.

This clonotype was seen a handful of times. The CDR3 here is CASSYTGVEAFF. The CDR3 region has the DNA TGTGCCAGCAGTTATACGGGGGTTGAAGCTTTCTTT. This sequence joins TRBV6-5 and TRBJ1-1; tentative D call: TRBD1 (5 bases). This CDR3 has 12 residues. Germline CDR1 and CDR2: MNHEY and SVGAGI. Trimming removed 3 bases at V and 7 bases at J, with 9 bases between.

V is TRBV29-1 and J is TRBJ2-5, with 7 bases fitting TRBD2. The V segment lost 4 bases and the J segment 2 bases; nucleotides outside the gene matches: 13. CDR1 and CDR2 (germline): SQVTM, ANQGSEA. The CDR3 loop spans 16 amino acids. In DNA form, the CDR3 reads TGCAGCGTTGGGGGGTTGGGGAGGGGCCCGCAAGAGACCCAGTACTTC. Residues: CSVGGLGRGPQETQYF. The whole variable domain, remainder taken from reference TRBV29-1 and TRBJ2-5, is SAVISQKPSRDICQRGTSLTIQCQVDSQVTMMFWYRQQPGQSLTLIATANQGSEATYESGFVIDKFPISRPNLTFSTLTVSNMSPEDSSIYLCSVGGLGRGPQETQYFGPGTRLLVL.

The chain employs TRBV6-1 and TRBJ1-1, with TRBD1 matching 10 bases. CDR1 and CDR2 from the germline V gene are MNHNS and SASEGT. The CDR3 contains 16 residues. After removal of 5 bases from V and 4 bases from J, the junction contained 10 bases not matched to a gene. The CDR3 loop reads CASSPRDRGPGTEAFF. CDR3 DNA sequence: TGTGCCAGCAGTCCCCGGGACAGGGGACCGGGCACTGAAGCTTTCTTT.

This clonotype has only a few counts. J is TRBJ1-5 and V is TRBV10-3; D gene ambiguous. The CDR3 is made up of 14 amino acids. Trimming removed 4 bases at V and 1 base at J, with 8 bases between. CDR1 is ENHRY and CDR2 is SYGVKD in the germline V gene. CDR3 residues: CAISGRGSNQPQHF. The CDR3 coding sequence is TGTGCCATCAGTGGACGAGGGAGCAATCAGCCCCAGCATTTT.

This clonotype was counted a few times. J is TRBJ2-4 and V is TRBV12-5, with unresolved D. Deletions cut 1 base from V and 8 bases from J, with 12 bases between. Looked up from germline, CDR1 is LGHNT and CDR2 is FRNRAP. The CDR3 is 14 residues long. In nucleotides, the CDR3 is TGTGCTAGTGGTTTGGGCCCATTGAGTGACATTCAGTACTTC. It specifies CASGLGPLSDIQYF.

This clonotype has at least ten counts. CDR3 nucleotides: TGTGCCAGCAGTTTTGACAGGGCCTCCTCTGGAAACACCATATATTTT. It specifies CASSFDRASSGNTIYF. The gene calls are TRBV12-3 or TRBV12-4 and TRBJ1-3, with TRBD1 matching 7 bases. The CDR3 extends over 16 amino acids. Germline trimming cut 3 bases from V and 0 bases from J; bases unmatched to any gene: 5.

Only a few counts were recorded for this clonotype. The CDR3 loop reads CSVEVWGSEAFF. The DNA of the CDR3 is TGCAGCGTTGAAGTTTGGGGGTCTGAAGCTTTCTTT. The chain has TRBV29-1 and TRBJ1-1; possibly TRBD1 for D (5 bases). There are 12 residues in the CDR3. Trimming stripped 1 base from V and 6 bases from J, with 9 bases between. Germline loops: CDR1 SQVTM, CDR2 ANQGSEA.